These T cell receptor beta chains were read from a single sample in a study of blood T cell repertoires in COVID-19. The data were produced by immunoSEQ multiplex PCR, yet TCRdb's version contains in-frame clones alone and is incomplete. The sample lists about 210,000 clones, around 83% occurring once. The sequencing sample was made of peripheral blood. The receptors here all came from a woman in her seventies with COVID-19, enrolled during active disease. Each CDR3 is given without its conserved first and last residue. Each record gives: clone size, CDR3 length, V gene, J gene, CDR3 protein. Clone size appears in some rows only: once, few, many, or a class for an expanded clone.

.	13	TRBV5-1	TRBJ2-1	ASSPRGLPVDEQF
.	13	TRBV6-5	TRBJ1-1	ASSLDRGRETEAF
.	13	TRBV9	TRBJ1-2	ASSVDGTGPYGYT
.	14	TRBV5-1	TRBJ1-3	ASSLAGTRLGNTIY
.	13	TRBV28	TRBJ1-2	ASSYHRGTNYGYT
few	11	TRBV29-1	TRBJ1-2	SVDGQGASGYT
.	13	TRBV5-1	TRBJ1-1	ASSLGQALNTEAF
.	11	TRBV3-1/TRBV3-2	TRBJ1-3	ASSQYSGNTIY
.	18	TRBV9	TRBJ1-1	ASSVESPPGRTLRGTEAF
.	15	TRBV24-1	TRBJ2-7	ATSDGESGRTGTEQY
.	14	TRBV2	TRBJ2-1	ASRPSGKGSYNEQF
.	14	TRBV9	TRBJ2-7	ASSVGGTSGRYEQY
.	13	TRBV7-9	TRBJ1-1	ASSPGEAPNTEAF
.	11	TRBV19	TRBJ1-1	ASSPRVGTEAF
.	15	TRBV2	TRBJ2-2	ASGGPGGRASTGELF
.	12	TRBV6-5	TRBJ1-3	ASVRRGSGNTIY
.	14	TRBV4-3	TRBJ2-1	ARCLLAGGIDNEQF
.	10	TRBV11-2	TRBJ1-1	ASSVHRGEAF
.	11	TRBV10-3	TRBJ2-7	ATGLAGTYEQY
.	12	TRBV1	TRBJ2-7	TSSRPSDGAEQY
few	13	TRBV24-1	TRBJ2-7	ATSDSRTGGREQY